This paragraph covers one T cell receptor (beta chain) sequence. Its cognate antigen has yet to be identified. Base qualities were left out, and no much larger clone turns up one base away. The data were taken from a study of radiation and T cells in renal cell carcinoma (TCRdb year 2020). For the study in its entirety: In total, about 50 samples underwent TCR beta sequencing: 25 or so tumors plus 27 peripheral blood samples. Across all 53 samples, over 4,000,000 unique CDR3 nucleotide sequences encoding roughly 2.7 million unique CDR3 amino acid sequences were identified.

The study at large found these results: The single-armed trial design could not address effects of radiation dose or scheduling on the TCR repertoire. An increase in top tumor clonotypes in blood was observed from baseline to 2 weeks post-radiation, followed by contraction by 4 weeks, which was taken to suggest transient expansion of tumor-resident clones. Because only small tumor regions of 0.9 to 1 g were available, the study did not capture intratumoral heterogeneity. Because pretreatment tumor biopsies were not available, the study could not determine whether clonotypes were already present within the tumor at baseline. TCR clonality was higher in irradiated tumors than in controls, as the top 100 clonotypes made up an average of approximately 54% of the repertoire in irradiated tumors compared with around 40% in nephrectomy-only tumors. Compared with control tumors, irradiated tumors had a greater number of dominant CDR3 motifs, and those motifs took up a bigger portion of the repertoire.

The immunoSEQ kit was used, according to the manufacturer's recommendations, to generate TCR beta libraries from genomic DNA. For library preparation, a first multiplex PCR was performed with proprietary primers, followed by a second PCR in which unique barcodes were added, and bead cleanups were performed after each round. A positive control reaction and a negative control reaction, both provided in the kit, were run with every batch of samples. The final libraries were assessed on an Agilent 4200 TapeStation D1000 ScreenTape, pooled by volume, and quantified by qPCR. An Illumina NextSeq500 fitted with a MidOutput 150-cycle cartridge performed the sequencing, running 156 Read1 cycles and 15 Index1 cycles with the kit's custom primers. The pooled library was loaded at about 1 pM with roughly 19% PhiX control spiked in. For the original study's pipeline: Vendor-processed data were analyzed in R, and a clonotype was defined as all T cells sharing the same CDR3 nucleotide sequence. In the clone abundance analyses, frequencies in each sample were normalized to that sample's 10,000 most abundant clones. Public T cell clones, which averaged fewer than five per sample, were removed prior to analysis. The dominant motif analysis was done with ImmunoMap using the PAM10 matrix, a gap penalty of 30, and a homology threshold of 0.3, and motifs with a cumulative frequency of at least 0.01 were considered dominant. Tumor-enriched clonotypes and baseline blood-enriched clonotypes were defined as those with an abundance difference of at least 32-fold between compartments. Tumor-blood repertoire similarity was measured with the Baroni-Urbani and Buser coefficient, and group comparisons used two-tailed Wilcoxon tests in R. TCRdb carries this immuneACCESS record with in-frame sequences only. Its versions omit some clonotypes, under half of them owing to an unresolved V gene in the studies checked, with the rest unexplained. D and trimming were read from the DNA, whereas the V and J calls and clone size are those reported in that table. The sample table lists approximately 15,000 clones, under 70% of them with a count of one. Around 29% of the sample comes from the top ten.

The time point label here, explained by the study, means: tumor resected at nephrectomy. This specimen's treatment or condition label, interpreted: 15 Gy SBRT to primary tumor, nephrectomy 4 weeks later. Samples came from a clinical trial, in which primary renal cell carcinomas received 15 Gy stereotactic body radiation therapy followed by nephrectomy 4 weeks later. Every patient had renal cell carcinoma of clear cell pathology. Tumor processing involved mechanical dissociation, digestion with collagenase/hyaluronidase at 37 degrees C, handling in gentleMACS C tubes, and storage in liquid nitrogen. Genomic DNA for TCR sequencing was prepared using the QIAamp DNA Blood Mini Kit (Qiagen). Only samples passing all quality control checks were included in the analyses. The cysteine opens and the phenylalanine closes a CDR3 of 17 amino acids. CDR3 DNA is the only sequence kept; it has 51 bases, read in frame from the first base. CDR1 and CDR2 (SNHLY, FYNNEI) derive from the germline V gene. V sheds 9 bases and J sheds 6 bases, leaving 29 bases between their ends.

The receptor was isolated from a woman aged 70-85 years with renal cell carcinoma. This sequence uses TRBV2 and TRBJ1-1; the D gene remains uncertain. Here the sequenced sample was tumor tissue, taken from a patient whose treatment included radiotherapy and nephrectomy. In nucleotides, the sequence is TGTGCCAGGAATTCGGACTTTTACCGGCAAGATTCCGCTGAAGCTTTCTTT. Protein translation: CARNSDFYRQDSAEAFF. Supplemented by the reference TRBV2 and TRBJ1-1 proteins around the CDR3, the complete variable domain is EPEVTQTPSHQVTQMGQEVILRCVPISNHLYFYWYRQILGQKVEFLVSFYNNEISEKSEIFDDQFSVERPDGSNFTLKIRSTKLEDSAMYFCARNSDFYRQDSAEAFFGQGTRLTVV.